The rows below give T cell receptor beta chains drawn from one sample of a study of blood T cell repertoires in COVID-19. Sequenced by immunoSEQ multiplex PCR; TCRdb stores in-frame clones only, minus some. The sample contains 150,000 or so clones, 70% to 90% of which appear only once. Sequenced input: peripheral blood. These TCRs come from a man aged 55 to 70 with active or convalescent COVID-19. Each CDR3 is given with its conserved first and last residue. The order of the fields is J gene, D gene, clone size, V gene, CDR3 protein, CDR3 DNA. D genes are given only for firm matches. A row's size may be missing; if present it is once, few, many or a size class.

j_gene: TRBJ2-2; d_gene: NA; abundance: NA; v_gene: TRBV27; CDR3aa: CASTGSRGTGELFF; CDR3nt: TGTGCCAGTACGGGTTCTCGGGGCACCGGGGAGCTGTTTTTT
j_gene: TRBJ1-5; d_gene: TRBD1; abundance: NA; v_gene: TRBV7-2; CDR3aa: CASSPSGTGGQPQHF; CDR3nt: TGTGCCAGCAGTCCCTCCGGGACAGGGGGTCAGCCCCAGCATTTT
j_gene: TRBJ2-1; d_gene: TRBD2; abundance: NA; v_gene: TRBV28; CDR3aa: CASTELAGVARVFF; CDR3nt: TGTGCCAGCACCGAACTAGCGGGAGTCGCTAGGGTATTCTTC
j_gene: TRBJ2-4; d_gene: NA; abundance: NA; v_gene: TRBV2; CDR3aa: CAAALAKNIQYF; CDR3nt: TGTGCCGCGGCTCTGGCCAAAAACATTCAGTACTTC
j_gene: TRBJ1-4; d_gene: NA; abundance: NA; v_gene: TRBV5-1; CDR3aa: CASSSGDREKLFF; CDR3nt: TGCGCCAGCAGCTCAGGGGATCGTGAAAAACTGTTTTTT
j_gene: TRBJ1-1; d_gene: TRBD1; abundance: NA; v_gene: TRBV7-9; CDR3aa: CARDRGTVNTEAFF; CDR3nt: TGTGCCAGAGACAGGGGGACGGTGAACACTGAAGCTTTCTTT
j_gene: TRBJ1-5; d_gene: NA; abundance: NA; v_gene: TRBV11-2; CDR3aa: CASSLSEYQPQHF; CDR3nt: TGTGCCAGCAGCTTAAGCGAGTACCAGCCCCAGCATTTT
j_gene: TRBJ2-1; d_gene: NA; abundance: NA; v_gene: TRBV18; CDR3aa: CASSPQGGGKGSYNEQFF; CDR3nt: TGTGCCAGCTCACCACAAGGGGGAGGGAAAGGCTCCTACAATGAGCAGTTCTTC
j_gene: TRBJ1-5; d_gene: NA; abundance: NA; v_gene: TRBV7-8; CDR3aa: CASSLGTDTNQPQHF; CDR3nt: TGTGCCAGCAGCTTAGGGACAGATACCAATCAGCCCCAGCATTTT
j_gene: TRBJ1-3; d_gene: NA; abundance: NA; v_gene: TRBV7-2; CDR3aa: CASSLGTLGSGNTIYF; CDR3nt: TGTGCCAGCAGCCTCGGGACTCTTGGCTCTGGAAACACCATATATTTT
j_gene: TRBJ2-7; d_gene: TRBD2; abundance: NA; v_gene: TRBV27; CDR3aa: CASSLSPGLAYEQYF; CDR3nt: TGTGCCAGCAGTTTATCACCGGGACTAGCCTACGAGCAGTACTTC
j_gene: TRBJ2-4; d_gene: NA; abundance: NA; v_gene: TRBV29-1; CDR3aa: CSVEDRAGSAKNIQYF; CDR3nt: TGCAGCGTTGAAGATCGGGCAGGGTCGGCCAAAAACATTCAGTACTTC
j_gene: TRBJ1-6; d_gene: TRBD1; abundance: NA; v_gene: TRBV7-8; CDR3aa: CASSLGQNNSPLHF; CDR3nt: TGTGCCAGCAGCCTGGGACAGAATAATTCACCCCTCCACTTT
j_gene: TRBJ2-7; d_gene: NA; abundance: NA; v_gene: TRBV10-3; CDR3aa: CAISEGDSPAYEQYF; CDR3nt: TGTGCCATCAGTGAGGGGGACTCGCCGGCCTACGAGCAGTACTTC
j_gene: TRBJ2-7; d_gene: TRBD2; abundance: NA; v_gene: TRBV6-1; CDR3aa: CASSEAQSSRREGPGEQYF; CDR3nt: TGTGCCAGCAGTGAAGCGCAGTCGAGTCGGCGGGAGGGCCCAGGCGAGCAGTACTTC
j_gene: TRBJ2-7; d_gene: TRBD2; abundance: NA; v_gene: TRBV6-5; CDR3aa: CASSYSGSYEQYF; CDR3nt: TGTGCCAGCAGTTACAGCGGGAGTTACGAGCAGTACTTC
j_gene: TRBJ2-2; d_gene: NA; abundance: once; v_gene: TRBV6-5; CDR3aa: CASKPRANTGELFF; CDR3nt: TGTGCCAGCAAGCCCAGGGCGAACACCGGGGAGCTGTTTTTT
j_gene: TRBJ1-1; d_gene: NA; abundance: NA; v_gene: TRBV5-5; CDR3aa: CASSLVTGTEAFF; CDR3nt: TGTGCCAGCAGCTTGGTCACGGGCACTGAAGCTTTCTTT
j_gene: TRBJ2-6; d_gene: NA; abundance: NA; v_gene: TRBV7-2; CDR3aa: CASTYASGANVLTF; CDR3nt: TGTGCCAGCACCTATGCCTCTGGGGCCAACGTCCTGACTTTC
j_gene: TRBJ1-3; d_gene: NA; abundance: NA; v_gene: TRBV11-2; CDR3aa: CASSLGTGITGNTIYF; CDR3nt: TGTGCCAGCAGCTTAGGCACAGGGATCACTGGAAACACCATATATTTT
j_gene: TRBJ1-1; d_gene: TRBD1; abundance: many; v_gene: TRBV6-6; CDR3aa: CASSTPDRSDLAFF; CDR3nt: TGTGCCAGCAGTACCCCGGACAGGTCTGATTTGGCTTTCTTT
j_gene: TRBJ1-2; d_gene: TRBD1; abundance: NA; v_gene: TRBV3-1/TRBV3-2; CDR3aa: CASSQGQGGYTF; CDR3nt: TGTGCCAGCAGCCAGGGACAGGGCGGCTACACCTTC
j_gene: TRBJ1-6; d_gene: NA; abundance: NA; v_gene: TRBV6-1; CDR3aa: CASSEAGQGYSPLHF; CDR3nt: TGTGCCAGCAGTGAAGCCGGCCAGGGCTATTCACCCCTCCACTTT
j_gene: TRBJ2-7; d_gene: TRBD1; abundance: few; v_gene: TRBV5-8; CDR3aa: CASSLRRTGTARYEQYF; CDR3nt: TGTGCCAGCAGCTTGAGGCGAACCGGGACAGCTCGATACGAGCAGTACTTC
j_gene: TRBJ2-1; d_gene: TRBD2; abundance: NA; v_gene: TRBV5-1; CDR3aa: CASSHNPGTSSSNEQFF; CDR3nt: TGCGCCAGCAGCCACAATCCCGGGACTAGCTCCTCGAATGAGCAGTTCTTC
j_gene: TRBJ1-5; d_gene: TRBD1; abundance: once; v_gene: TRBV27; CDR3aa: CASSYSGTGGLQPQHF; CDR3nt: TGTGCCAGCAGTTATTCCGGGACAGGGGGTCTTCAGCCCCAGCATTTT
j_gene: TRBJ2-7; d_gene: NA; abundance: NA; v_gene: TRBV27; CDR3aa: CASSPGLTSYEQYF; CDR3nt: TGTGCCAGCAGTCCGGGACTCACATCCTACGAGCAGTACTTC
j_gene: TRBJ2-1; d_gene: NA; abundance: NA; v_gene: TRBV4-1; CDR3aa: CASSLGIASEQFF; CDR3nt: TGCGCCAGCAGCCTAGGTATAGCGTCTGAGCAGTTCTTC
j_gene: TRBJ2-7; d_gene: TRBD2; abundance: once; v_gene: TRBV3-1/TRBV3-2; CDR3aa: CASSQQREEAYEQYF; CDR3nt: TGTGCCAGCAGCCAACAGCGGGAGGAAGCCTACGAGCAGTACTTC
j_gene: TRBJ2-5; d_gene: TRBD1; abundance: NA; v_gene: TRBV28; CDR3aa: CASITSRGLAFGTQYF; CDR3nt: TGTGCCAGCATAACCTCTAGGGGGCTGGCCTTTGGGACCCAGTACTTC
j_gene: TRBJ2-3; d_gene: NA; abundance: NA; v_gene: TRBV24-1; CDR3aa: CATSDLASITGSAQYF; CDR3nt: TGTGCCACCAGTGATTTGGCGTCGATCACCGGGTCAGCGCAGTATTTT
j_gene: TRBJ1-1; d_gene: NA; abundance: NA; v_gene: TRBV12-3/TRBV12-4; CDR3aa: CASSTDRNTEAFF; CDR3nt: TGTGCCAGCAGCACCGACAGGAACACTGAAGCTTTCTTT
j_gene: TRBJ2-1; d_gene: TRBD2; abundance: NA; v_gene: TRBV4-3; CDR3aa: CASSQEALAASYNEQFF; CDR3nt: TGCGCCAGCAGCCAGGAGGCCCTAGCGGCCTCCTACAATGAGCAGTTCTTC
j_gene: TRBJ2-7; d_gene: NA; abundance: NA; v_gene: TRBV19; CDR3aa: CASSRTANYEQYF; CDR3nt: TGTGCCAGTAGTAGGACAGCAAACTACGAGCAGTACTTC